A selection of T cell receptor beta chains follows, all from one sample in a study of cytomegalovirus exposure and HLA in healthy donors. Sequencing used immunoSEQ multiplex PCR; TCRdb keeps in-frame clones, though not all of them. In all, the sample yields approximately 190,000 clones. Specimen: PBMCs. The origin of the receptors is a boy between 10 and 17 years old in good health and CMV-seronegative. CDR3s include the opening cysteine and the closing phenylalanine or tryptophan. A D gene is named only where the DNA matches it firmly.

j_call v_call d_call cdr3_nt cdr3_aa
TRBJ2-5 TRBV6-5 - TGTGCCAGCAGTAGGGTTGGGGCAGGAGAGACCCAGTACTTC CASSRVGAGETQYF
TRBJ2-3 TRBV30 TRBD1 TGTGCCTGGAAAGACAGGGGAATGGGTACAGATACGCAGTATTTT CAWKDRGMGTDTQYF
TRBJ1-2 TRBV7-2 TRBD1 TGTGCCAGCAGCTTAGGGGCGACAGGGATCTATGGCTACACCTTC CASSLGATGIYGYTF
TRBJ2-1 TRBV11-3 TRBD1 TGTGCCAGCAGCTCCGGACAGGGGTTGGGTGAGCAGTTCTTC CASSSGQGLGEQFF
TRBJ1-1 TRBV10-3 TRBD1 TGTGCCATCAGTGGACAGGGTCCCGGGACTGAAGCTTTCTTT CAISGQGPGTEAFF
TRBJ2-3 TRBV10-3 - TGTGCCATCAGCCCGGGGAGAAGACCCTTCGCAACAGATACGCAGTATTTT CAISPGRRPFATDTQYF
TRBJ1-2 TRBV6-1 TRBD1 TGTGCCAGCAGTGAAGGCCAGGGGGGTTTTTATGGCTACACCTTC CASSEGQGGFYGYTF
TRBJ1-2 TRBV19 - TGTGCCACTCGAAGCAGGGGAAACTATGGCTACACCTTC CATRSRGNYGYTF
TRBJ2-7 TRBV7-9 - TGTGCCAGCAGCTTAGGCACCGCGTATCCCTCCGAGCAGTACTTC CASSLGTAYPSEQYF
TRBJ2-1 TRBV18 - TGTGCCAGCTCACCTGACAGCGTGCCCGGGAATGAGCAGTTCTTC CASSPDSVPGNEQFF
TRBJ2-1 TRBV7-9 - TGTGCCAGCACCGTTTCAGGGGCTGCCTACAATGAGCAGTTCTTC CASTVSGAAYNEQFF
TRBJ2-1 TRBV7-8 TRBD2 TGTGCCAGCAGACTAGCGGGGGTAGGGTCCTACAATGAGCAGTTCTTC CASRLAGVGSYNEQFF
TRBJ2-5 TRBV6-5 TRBD2 TGTGCCAGCAGGACTCGGGGGGGCCGTGAAGAGACCCAGTACTTC CASRTRGGREETQYF
TRBJ1-3 TRBV15 - TGTGCCACCAGCAGAGATAAAGGGAGGGTATCTGGAAACACCATATATTTT CATSRDKGRVSGNTIYF
TRBJ2-7 TRBV27 - TGTGCCAGCGCCCCCCCCGGCAGGATGGGCTACGAGCAGTACTTC CASAPPGRMGYEQYF
TRBJ1-3 TRBV7-9 - TGTGCCAGCAGCCAAAGCGGGGCCTCGGTCACCATATATTTT CASSQSGASVTIYF
TRBJ2-4 TRBV5-4 - TGTGCCAGCAGCTTGTGGGACACCCAAAACATTCAGTACTTC CASSLWDTQNIQYF
TRBJ1-2 TRBV4-3 - TGCGCCAGCAGCCAAGTTACGGACTATGGCTACACCTTC CASSQVTDYGYTF
TRBJ1-2 TRBV28 - TGTGCCAGCAGCCAGGGCCTCCCGCAGGGCTACACCTTC CASSQGLPQGYTF
TRBJ1-1 TRBV5-4 - TGTGCCAGCAGACAAACCCAGGGCTGGGACACTGAAGCTTTCTTT CASRQTQGWDTEAFF
TRBJ1-1 TRBV9 - TGTGCCAGCAGCGACCACGCCAGGGTGAACACTGAAGCTTTCTTT CASSDHARVNTEAFF
TRBJ2-7 TRBV6-5 - TGTGCCAGCAGCCCCGATACAGGGTCCTACGAGCAGTACTTC CASSPDTGSYEQYF
TRBJ1-1 TRBV7-3 - TGTGCCAGCAGCTTAGGGGCGAACACTGAAGCTTTCTTT CASSLGANTEAFF
TRBJ2-5 TRBV7-2 - TGTGCCAGCAGCCTTAGAGGGGAGACCCAGTACTTC CASSLRGETQYF